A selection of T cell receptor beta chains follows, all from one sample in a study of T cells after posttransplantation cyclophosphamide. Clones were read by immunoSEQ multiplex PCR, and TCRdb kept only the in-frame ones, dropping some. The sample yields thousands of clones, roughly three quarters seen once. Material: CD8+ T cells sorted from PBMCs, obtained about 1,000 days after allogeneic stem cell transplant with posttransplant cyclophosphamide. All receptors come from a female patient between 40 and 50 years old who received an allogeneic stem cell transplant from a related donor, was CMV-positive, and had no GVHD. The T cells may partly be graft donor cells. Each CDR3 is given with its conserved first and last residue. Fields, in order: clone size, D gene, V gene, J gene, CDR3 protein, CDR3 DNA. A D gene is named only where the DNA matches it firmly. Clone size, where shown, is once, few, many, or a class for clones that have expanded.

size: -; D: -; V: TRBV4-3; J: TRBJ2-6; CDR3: CASSQEDGSGANVLTF; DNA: TGCGCCAGCAGCCAAGAAGATGGGAGTGGGGCCAACGTCCTGACTTTC
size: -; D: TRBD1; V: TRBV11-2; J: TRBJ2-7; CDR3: CASSLDLGTGISYEQYF; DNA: TGTGCCAGCAGCTTAGATCTCGGGACAGGGATTTCCTACGAGCAGTACTTC
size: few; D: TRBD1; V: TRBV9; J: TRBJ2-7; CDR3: CACSIRQGTAYEQYF; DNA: TGTGCCTGTAGCATCAGACAGGGGACGGCCTACGAGCAGTACTTC
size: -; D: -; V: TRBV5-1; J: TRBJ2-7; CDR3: CASSGGPEQYF; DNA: TGCGCCAGCAGCGGAGGGCCTGAGCAGTACTTC
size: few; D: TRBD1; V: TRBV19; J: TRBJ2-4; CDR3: CASSEDRGSTKNIQYF; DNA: TGTGCCAGTAGTGAAGACAGGGGTAGTACCAAAAACATTCAGTACTTC
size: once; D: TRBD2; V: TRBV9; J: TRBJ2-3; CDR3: CASSVAVRTSSQYF; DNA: TGTGCCAGCAGCGTAGCTGTAAGGACTAGCTCGCAGTATTTT
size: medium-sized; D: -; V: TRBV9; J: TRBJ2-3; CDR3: CASSSRFGQGSDTQYF; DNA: TGTGCCAGCAGCTCAAGGTTTGGGCAGGGCTCAGATACGCAGTATTTT
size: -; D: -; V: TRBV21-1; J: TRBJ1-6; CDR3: CASRTPAWRDRNSPLHF; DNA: TGTGCCAGCCGCACGCCTGCCTGGAGGGACAGGAATTCACCCCTCCACTTT
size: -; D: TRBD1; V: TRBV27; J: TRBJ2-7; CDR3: CASSLNAGDRVHEQYF; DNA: TGTGCCAGCAGTTTAAATGCGGGGGACAGGGTACACGAGCAGTACTTC
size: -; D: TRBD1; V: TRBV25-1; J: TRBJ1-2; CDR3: CASSESGDRAGYTF; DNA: TGTGCCAGCAGTGAATCCGGGGACAGGGCTGGCTACACCTTC
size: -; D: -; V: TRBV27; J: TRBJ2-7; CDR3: CASSEAHTGINYEQYF; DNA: TGTGCCAGCAGTGAAGCGCACACGGGGATAAACTACGAGCAGTACTTC
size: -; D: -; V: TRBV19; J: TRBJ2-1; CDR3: CASSIEGMVYEQFF; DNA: TGTGCCAGTAGTATAGAGGGCATGGTGTATGAGCAGTTCTTC
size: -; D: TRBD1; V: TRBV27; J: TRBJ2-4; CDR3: CASSRTGSALAKNIQYF; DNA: TGTGCCAGCAGTCGGACAGGGAGTGCGTTAGCCAAAAACATTCAGTACTTC
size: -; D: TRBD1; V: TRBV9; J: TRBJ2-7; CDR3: CASCFEQGTAYEQYF; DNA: TGTGCCAGTTGTTTCGAACAGGGGACGGCCTACGAGCAGTACTTC
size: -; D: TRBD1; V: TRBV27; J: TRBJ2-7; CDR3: CASSYGTGTLAYEQYF; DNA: TGTGCCAGCAGTTACGGGACAGGGACCCTAGCCTACGAGCAGTACTTC
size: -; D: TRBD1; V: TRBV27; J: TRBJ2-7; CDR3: CASSEGAFYEQYF; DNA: TGTGCCAGCAGCGAGGGGGCGTTCTACGAGCAGTACTTC
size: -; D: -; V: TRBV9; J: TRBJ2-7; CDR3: CASSVEEFNYEQYF; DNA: TGTGCCAGCAGCGTAGAAGAGTTCAACTACGAGCAGTACTTC
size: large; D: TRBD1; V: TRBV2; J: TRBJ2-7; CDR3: CASSFSSTGQGSYEQYF; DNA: TGTGCCAGCAGTTTTTCTTCAACGGGACAGGGGTCCTACGAGCAGTACTTC
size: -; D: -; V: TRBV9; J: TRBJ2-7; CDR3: CAFFFRQGTAYEQYF; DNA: TGTGCCTTTTTTTTCAGGCAGGGGACGGCATACGAGCAGTACTTC
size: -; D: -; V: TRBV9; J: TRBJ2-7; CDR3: CASIIRQGTAYEQYF; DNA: TGTGCCAGTATTATCAGGCAGGGGACGGCCTACGAGCAGTACTTC
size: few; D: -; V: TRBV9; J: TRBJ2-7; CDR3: CASCFGQGTAYEQYF; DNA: TGTGCCAGTTGCTTCGGGCAGGGGACGGCCTACGAGCAGTACTTC
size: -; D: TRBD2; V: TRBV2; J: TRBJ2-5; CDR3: CASGGTGGRIETQYF; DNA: TGTGCCAGTGGGGGTACGGGGGGGCGTATTGAGACCCAGTACTTC
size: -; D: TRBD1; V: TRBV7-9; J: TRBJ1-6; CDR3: CASSLSGTGAFLVSPLHF; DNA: TGTGCCAGCAGCCTCTCCGGGACAGGGGCCTTTCTTGTGTCACCCCTCCACTTT
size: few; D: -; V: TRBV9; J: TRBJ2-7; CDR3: CAIIIRQGTAYEQYF; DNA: TGTGCCATCATTATCAGGCAGGGGACGGCATACGAGCAGTACTTC
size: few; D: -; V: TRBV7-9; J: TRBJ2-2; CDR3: CASSSYGELFF; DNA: TGTGCCAGCAGCTCCTACGGGGAGCTGTTTTTT
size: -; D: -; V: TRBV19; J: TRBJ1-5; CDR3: CASNPGGQPQHF; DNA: TGTGCCAGTAATCCCGGAGGTCAGCCCCAGCATTTT
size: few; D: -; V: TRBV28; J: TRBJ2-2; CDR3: CASRPTTGSTGELFF; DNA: TGTGCCAGCAGGCCTACAACAGGGAGCACCGGGGAGCTGTTTTTT
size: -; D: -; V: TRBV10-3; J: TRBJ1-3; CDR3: CAGGAGNTIYF; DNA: TGTGCGGGGGGGGCTGGAAACACCATATATTTT
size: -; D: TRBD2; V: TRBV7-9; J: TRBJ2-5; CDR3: CASSRGLAGDRDEYF; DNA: TGTGCCAGCAGCCGAGGACTAGCGGGGGACCGGGACGAGTACTTC
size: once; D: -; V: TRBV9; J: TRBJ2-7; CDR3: CASSFEQETAYEQYF; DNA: TGTGCCAGCAGTTTCGAACAGGAGACGGCATACGAGCAGTACTTC
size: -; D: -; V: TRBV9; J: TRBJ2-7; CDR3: CACSIRQGTAYEQYF; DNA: TGTGCCTGTAGTATCAGGCAGGGGACGGCCTACGAGCAGTACTTC
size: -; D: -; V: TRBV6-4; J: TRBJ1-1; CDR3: CASSEIPNTEAFF; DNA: TGTGCCAGCAGCGAGATACCAAACACTGAAGCTTTCTTT
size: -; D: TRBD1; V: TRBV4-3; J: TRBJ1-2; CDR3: CASSQYIGQEDYGYTF; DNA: TGCGCCAGCAGCCAATATATTGGACAGGAAGACTATGGCTACACCTTC
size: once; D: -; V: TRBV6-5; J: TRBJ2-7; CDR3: CASSYSGTLSPYEQYF; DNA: TGTGCCAGCAGTTACTCGGGGACACTTAGTCCCTACGAGCAGTACTTC
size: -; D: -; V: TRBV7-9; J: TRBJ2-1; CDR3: CASSLIAPYNEQFF; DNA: TGTGCCAGCAGCTTAATTGCGCCCTACAATGAGCAGTTCTTC
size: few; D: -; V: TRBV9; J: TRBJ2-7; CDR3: CASSIRQGTAYEQYF; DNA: TGTGCCAGTAGTATCAGGCAGGGGACGGCATACGAGCAGTACTTC